Shown below are 16 T cell receptor beta chains from a single sample sequenced in a study of CD8 T cells in Susac syndrome. Random hexamers were used to reverse transcribe about 0.5 to 1 ug of RNA. One entry per CDR3 protein results from TCRdb running MiXCR on the immunoSEQ multiplex PCR reads. The sample consists of some 240,000 distinct CDR3 sequences, about 96% of them appearing once. Sequenced sample: CD4+ T cells from PBMCs. These receptors were taken from a human donor with Susac syndrome.

This sequence joins TRBV9 and TRBJ1-1; TRBD1 aligns across 7 bases. CDR1 is SGDLS and CDR2 is YYNGEE in the germline V gene. The CDR3 contains 14 residues. V trimming: 5 bases; J trimming: 1 base; junction bases outside the gene matches: 5. DNA for the CDR3: TGTGCCAGCAGTGTTGGGACAGCGAACACTGAAGCTTTCTTT. Its translation: CASSVGTANTEAFF.

The rearrangement uses TRBV15 and TRBJ2-7; D call uncertain. Germline assignment: CDR1 LNHNV and CDR2 YYDKDF (reference sequence). V was cut by 0 bases and J by 3 bases, with 21 bases left in between. The CDR3 covers 18 residues. The CDR3 nucleotides read TGTGCCACCAGCAGAGATTCCGACCCACATTCCGTATTCTACGAGCAGTACTTC. Encoded protein: CATSRDSDPHSVFYEQYF.

The chain has TRBV29-1 and TRBJ2-5, with D tentatively TRBD2 (5 bases). With 3 bases removed from V and 1 base from J, the gap between germline ends came to 18 bases. There are 16 residues in the CDR3. The germline gives CDR1 SQVTM, CDR2 ANQGSEA. The chain's CDR3 is CSVDLRPGLLQETQYF. Written as DNA, the CDR3 is TGCAGCGTTGACCTACGGCCGGGGTTGCTCCAAGAGACCCAGTACTTC.

Of note for this clonotype: At one boundary the junction diverges from the germline segment, which might be a read error. The chain is built from TRBV12-3 or TRBV12-4 and TRBJ2-7; unclear D gene. The CDR3 is made up of 11 amino acids. CDR3 coding DNA: TGTGCCAGCAGCCGAGGCTGGTTATCCTCTTTC. It is translated as CASSRGWLSSF.

The chain links TRBV7-9 to TRBJ1-5; D is unclear. Trimming removed 3 bases from V and 5 bases from J, with 5 bases in between. Per the germline V gene, CDR1 is SEHNR and CDR2 is FQNEAQ (reference sequence). The CDR3 has 12 amino acids. The CDR3 reads CASSFADQPQHF. DNA of the CDR3: TGTGCCAGCAGCTTCGCTGATCAGCCCCAGCATTTT.

The gene calls are TRBV20-1 and TRBJ1-5; 8 positions match TRBD1. The CDR3 totals 14 residues. V was clipped by 2 bases and J by 4 bases; unmatched bases: 4. Germline V gives CDR1 DFQATT, CDR2 SNEGSKA (reference sequence). The CDR3 sequence is CSARQGAGNQPQHF. CDR3 nucleotides: TGCAGTGCTAGACAGGGGGCTGGAAATCAGCCCCAGCATTTT.

The gene calls are TRBV29-1 and TRBJ1-4; 9 bases are a match to TRBD1. CDR3 length: 14 residues. Per the germline V gene, CDR1 is SQVTM and CDR2 is ANQGSEA. V shed 5 bases and J 8 bases; nucleotides not matched to a gene: 9. For the CDR3, the DNA is TGCAGCGTTTTATACCGGGACAGGGTGGAAAAACTGTTTTTT. Its protein product is CSVLYRDRVEKLFF.

This chain links TRBV20-1 with TRBJ1-5; D gene ambiguous. Trimming pared 3 bases from V and 6 bases from J, leaving 9 bases between. CDR3 size: 12 residues. In germline, CDR1 is DFQATT, CDR2 SNEGSKA (reference sequence). The CDR3 nucleotides are TGCAGTGCTAGGCCCCTGGGTCAGCCCCAGCATTTT. Translating it yields CSARPLGQPQHF.

This clonotype was observed once. The rearrangement uses TRBV12-3 or TRBV12-4 and TRBJ2-3; D is possibly TRBD1 (7 bases). V was trimmed by 7 bases and J by 3 bases, leaving 20 bases between them. The CDR3 extends over 16 amino acids. CDR3 coding DNA: TGTGCCAGCACCCACCCCGAGGGGGCGGGGACAGATACGCAGTATTTT. This gives the protein CASTHPEGAGTDTQYF.

This clonotype was found once. This chain uses TRBV5-1 with TRBJ2-7; 12 bases fit TRBD2. The germline V gene encodes CDR1 SGHRS and CDR2 YFSETQ. The CDR3 has 14 residues. The ends lost 1 base at V and 4 bases at J; junction bases unmatched: 0. CDR3 residues: CASSLTSGRYEQYF. DNA of the CDR3: TGCGCCAGCAGCTTGACTAGCGGGAGGTACGAGCAGTACTTC.

This clonotype appeared a single time. The genes are TRBV20-1 and TRBJ2-1; no clear D. Trimming stripped 6 bases from V and 6 bases from J, with 15 bases between. The CDR3 runs to 13 residues. The germline V gene encodes CDR1 DFQATT and CDR2 SNEGSKA (reference sequence). The CDR3 protein is CSAVGLLVNEQFF. The CDR3 DNA reads TGCAGTGCCGTCGGCCTCCTTGTCAATGAGCAGTTCTTC.

The V and J genes are TRBV29-1 and TRBJ1-1, with a weak D call TRBD1 (5 bases). This CDR3 comprises 13 residues. Trimming removed 7 bases at V and 3 bases at J, with 15 bases between. The germline V gene has CDR1 SQVTM and CDR2 ANQGSEA. CDR3 DNA sequence: TGCAGCGCCCAAGTGGGGGAGTACACTGAAGCTTTCTTT. Translation gives CSAQVGEYTEAFF.

The table lists this clonotype with a few counts. The chain joins TRBV20-1 to TRBJ2-7; 8 nucleotides line up with TRBD2. Per the germline V gene, CDR1 is DFQATT and CDR2 is SNEGSKA (reference sequence). With 7 bases clipped from V and 3 bases from J, the junction kept 2 bases outside the gene matches. The CDR3 is 11 amino acids. The DNA of the CDR3 is TGCAGTGTCGGGGGGGGCTACGAGCAGTACTTC. This sequence encodes CSVGGGYEQYF.

The V gene is TRBV20-1, the J gene TRBJ2-7; the D is unclear. The germline V gene has CDR1 DFQATT and CDR2 SNEGSKA (reference sequence). The CDR3 is 11 amino acids. The V and J ends lost 4 bases and 1 base respectively, with 5 bases between them. The CDR3 DNA reads as TGCAGTGCTATGGGATCCTACGAGCAGTACTTC. Protein product: CSAMGSYEQYF.

V gene TRBV28 combines with J gene TRBJ2-2; possibly TRBD1 or TRBD2 for D (5 bases each). Germline V lookup: CDR1 MDHEN, CDR2 SYDVKM. The CDR3 is made up of 15 amino acids. V lost 6 bases and J 0 bases, leaving 11 bases between the germline ends. CDR3 in DNA: TGTGCCAGCAGGGGCGTGGGGGCGAACACCGGGGAGCTGTTTTTT. It yields the protein CASRGVGANTGELFF.

For the CDR3, the DNA is TGTGCCAGCAGGGACCCGACGGGAGAGACCCAGTACTTC. It yields the protein CASRDPTGETQYF. J is TRBJ2-5 and V is TRBV12-3 or TRBV12-4; no clear D gene. V lost 6 bases and J 4 bases, leaving 12 bases between the germline ends. The CDR3 runs 13 residues.